The entry below gives a single T cell receptor (beta chain) sequence along with its context. Its cognate antigen is unknown. Germline V CDR1 and CDR2: SNHLY, FYNNEI. The CDR3 spans 12 residues. J lost 4 bases, V lost 9 bases, and 4 bases had no gene match. This record comes from a study of graft-versus-host responses after intestinal transplantation. Study summary: Anti-thymocyte globulin served as induction for all recipients, who then took tacrolimus and steroids for about three years. The study, taken as a whole, reports: Declining HvG levels early post-transplant were linked to peak circulating GvH clone levels. GvH clones appeared in recipient marrow, some first in ileum or blood. Allograft clonal ratios (graft-versus-host to host-versus-graft) were high in patients who had graft-donor T cell macrochimerism.

Libraries were prepared by immunoSEQ multiplex PCR; TCRdb keeps only in-frame clonotypes and omits some of them. The sample has nearly 110,000 clones, about 91% seen once. The sequencing used unstimulated CD4+ T cells sorted from spleen or lymph node cells, collected before transplant. The rearrangement joins TRBV2 to TRBJ2-5; 8 bases fit TRBD1. The receptor was isolated from a human donor who was the organ donor for an intestinal transplant. CDR3 amino acids: CASNRGVETQYF. The DNA for the CDR3 is TGTGCCAGTAACAGGGGGGTAGAGACCCAGTACTTC.